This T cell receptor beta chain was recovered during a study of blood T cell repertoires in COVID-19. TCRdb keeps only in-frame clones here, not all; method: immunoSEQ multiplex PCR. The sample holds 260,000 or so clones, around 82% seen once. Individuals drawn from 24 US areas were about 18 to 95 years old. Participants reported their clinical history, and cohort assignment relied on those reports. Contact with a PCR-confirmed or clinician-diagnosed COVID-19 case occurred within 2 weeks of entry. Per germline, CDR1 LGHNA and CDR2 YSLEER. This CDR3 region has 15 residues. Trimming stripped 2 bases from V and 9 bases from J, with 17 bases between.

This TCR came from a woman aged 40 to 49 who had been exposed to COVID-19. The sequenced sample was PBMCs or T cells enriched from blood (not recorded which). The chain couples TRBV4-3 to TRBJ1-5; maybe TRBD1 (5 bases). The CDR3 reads CASSQFSGNSAPQHF. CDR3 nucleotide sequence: TGCGCCAGCAGCCAATTCTCAGGGAACAGCGCGCCCCAGCATTTT.